Each of the 15 T cell receptor beta chains below was sequenced from the same sample in a study of cytomegalovirus exposure and HLA in healthy donors. This PCR relied on a set of 60 Vbeta primers and 13 Jbeta primers. TCRdb's copy holds only in-frame clones and misses some; the assay was immunoSEQ multiplex PCR. The repertoire includes around 150,000 clones, more than 75% of them detected once, and about 3.5% sits in the top ten. The sequenced sample consisted of PBMCs. Receptors originate from a human donor in good health.

V gene TRBV13 combines with J gene TRBJ2-1; 8 bases are shared with TRBD2. The trim removed 1 base at V and 4 bases at J, leaving 6 bases unmatched. Germline V gene lookup returns CDR1 PRHDT and CDR2 FYEKMQ (reference sequence). The CDR3 loop spans 16 amino acids. For the CDR3, the DNA is TGTGCCAGCAGCTTAGTCGCGGGGGGATATTACAATGAGCAGTTCTTC. This sequence encodes CASSLVAGGYYNEQFF.

The sample holds a few counts of this clone. The CDR3 spells CASSQVRGANEKLFF. The CDR3 DNA reads as TGCGCCAGCAGCCAAGTAAGGGGTGCCAATGAAAAACTGTTTTTT. V is TRBV4-1 and J is TRBJ1-4, with a possible D match to TRBD1 (5 bases). V was pared by 1 base and J by 5 bases, with 11 bases between. This CDR3 is built from 15 residues. Germline V gives CDR1 MGHRA, CDR2 YSYEKL.

The chain employs TRBV6-5 and TRBJ1-1; D might be TRBD1 (6 bases). CDR3 length equals 16 residues. Germline V lookup: CDR1 MNHEY, CDR2 SVGAGI. Trimming took 4 bases from V and 4 from J, leaving 19 bases between them. The CDR3 DNA reads as TGTGCCAGCAGTTCCGGCGGTCAGGGGCTGGGCACTGAAGCTTTCTTT. This encodes CASSSGGQGLGTEAFF.

V gene TRBV7-2 combines with J gene TRBJ2-7; 10 positions match TRBD1. Germline loops: CDR1 SGHTA, CDR2 FQGNSA. Losses at the gene ends were 5 bases for V and 3 bases for J; bases not matched to a gene: 10. This CDR3 comprises 16 residues. DNA of the CDR3: TGTGCCAGCAGCGCGCCCCGGACAGGGGGGATCTACGAGCAGTACTTC. Translation: CASSAPRTGGIYEQYF.

The V call is TRBV6-5, the J call TRBJ2-5; TRBD2 is a possible D gene (6 bases). The DNA matches TRBJ2-7 better at its end, which makes the J call doubtful. The CDR3 contains 14 residues. CDR1 is MNHEY, CDR2 SVGAGI, per germline. The CDR3 nucleotides are TGTGCCAGCAGTCGTACTAGCAGGGCTTACGAGCAGTACTTC. It is translated as CASSRTSRAYEQYF.

The gene calls are TRBV5-4 and TRBJ2-1, with D uncertain. The germline V and J ends were trimmed by 1 base and 7 bases, with 15 bases remaining between them. The CDR3 contains 15 residues. From germline, CDR1 is SGHNT and CDR2 YYREEE (reference sequence). Here the CDR3 DNA reads TGTGCCAGCAGCTTGTCCATAATTGGTCGGAATGAGCAGTTCTTC. It translates to CASSLSIIGRNEQFF.

This clone was picked up one time. The rearrangement joins TRBV18 to TRBJ1-4, with D possibly TRBD1 on 5 matching bases. CDR1 KGHSH and CDR2 LQKENI come from the germline V gene. The CDR3 is made up of 15 amino acids. Deletions cut 3 bases from V and 5 bases from J, with 13 bases between. The CDR3: CASSPKGQRNEKLFF. The CDR3 bases are TGTGCCAGCTCACCCAAGGGGCAGAGAAATGAAAAACTGTTTTTT.

This chain uses TRBV10-3 with TRBJ1-1; the D gene is possibly TRBD1 (6 bases). The V gene's germline CDR1 is ENHRY and CDR2 SYGVKD. V was cut by 10 bases and J by 3 bases, with 21 bases left in between. CDR3 size: 15 residues. CDR3 coding DNA: TGTGCCACCACCCCACAACAGGGATGGGACACTGAAGCTTTCTTT. Encoded protein: CATTPQQGWDTEAFF.

The rearrangement uses TRBV6-1 and TRBJ1-3; the D is unclear. Germline V lookup: CDR1 MNHNS, CDR2 SASEGT. The V gene lost 5 bases and the J gene lost 6 bases, with 5 bases spanning the gap. This CDR3 is built from 11 residues. The CDR3 nucleotides are TGTGCCAGCAGTAGCGCAAACACCATATATTTT. Translated: CASSSANTIYF.

The sample holds a few counts of this clone. The V gene is TRBV4-1, the J gene TRBJ1-1; D is unclear. The germline V gene has CDR1 MGHRA and CDR2 YSYEKL. This CDR3 spans 14 amino acids. The germline V and J ends were trimmed by 1 base and 5 bases, with 11 bases remaining between them. CDR3 nucleotides: TGCGCCAGCAGCCAAGGGGCATATGGGACTGAAGCTTTCTTT. Amino acid sequence: CASSQGAYGTEAFF.

V gene TRBV7-2 combines with J gene TRBJ2-7, with 8 bases lining up with TRBD2. V lost 1 base to trimming and J lost 2 bases; unmatched junction nucleotides: 7. CDR1 SGHTA and CDR2 FQGNSA come from the germline V gene. The CDR3 is 16 amino acids. The CDR3 nucleotides are TGTGCCAGCAGCTTAGAGGTGACTAGCGAGGCCTACGAGCAGTACTTC. This encodes CASSLEVTSEAYEQYF.

V and J are TRBV28 and TRBJ2-1, with TRBD2 identical over 13 bases. The CDR3 covers 16 residues. Unmatched junction bases numbered 7, after V lost 5 bases and J lost 6 bases. Looked up from germline, CDR1 is MDHEN and CDR2 is SYDVKM. The CDR3 region is CASSPPGLAGSNEQFF. The CDR3 bases are TGTGCCAGCAGTCCTCCGGGACTAGCGGGGTCCAATGAGCAGTTCTTC.

The V call is TRBV5-1, the J call TRBJ1-4; 8 bases match TRBD1. The CDR3 consists of 16 residues. Germline lookup yields CDR1 SGHRS and CDR2 YFSETQ. The V and J ends lost 0 bases and 3 bases, in that order; junction bases with no gene match: 4. The DNA of the CDR3 is TGCGCCAGCAGCTTGGGACAGGGGTCGGCTAATGAAAAACTGTTTTTT. Amino acid sequence: CASSLGQGSANEKLFF.

V and J are TRBV5-4 and TRBJ2-1, with 9 bases identical to TRBD1. Germline lookup yields CDR1 SGHNT and CDR2 YYREEE (reference sequence). Unmatched junction bases numbered 9, after V lost 4 bases and J lost 7 bases. The CDR3 sequence is 15 residues long. The DNA of the CDR3 is TGTGCCAGCAGCCGTGGGACAGGGCAGAGTAATGAGCAGTTCTTC. This translates into CASSRGTGQSNEQFF.

The chain couples TRBV2 to TRBJ2-7, with D unclear. CDR3 length equals 13 residues. Germline V gene sequence: CDR1 SNHLY, CDR2 FYNNEI. Trimming took off 2 bases at V and 2 bases at J, with 7 bases between the two ends. CDR3 in DNA: TGTGCCAGCAGTGAAATAGTTACCTACGAGCAGTACTTC. This gives the protein CASSEIVTYEQYF. The whole variable domain, filled in from reference TRBV2 and TRBJ2-7, reads EPEVTQTPSHQVTQMGQEVILRCVPISNHLYFYWYRQILGQKVEFLVSFYNNEISEKSEIFDDQFSVERPDGSNFTLKIRSTKLEDSAMYFCASSEIVTYEQYFGPGTRLTVT.